These T cell receptor beta chains were read from a single sample in a study of CD8 T cells in ankylosing spondylitis. TCRdb called the 5' RACE reads again in MiXCR, with one record for every CDR3 protein. The profile shows 150,000 to 250,000 distinct CDR3 sequences, 13% of them singletons. Material: blood, either unsorted or a sorted T cell fraction (not recorded which). The source is a male donor with ankylosing spondylitis or in good health (not recorded which). Both conserved end residues are part of each CDR3. Fields, in order: J gene, clone size, D gene, V gene, CDR3 DNA, CDR3 protein. D genes are given only for firm matches. The size of a clone is reported for some rows only, either as once, few or many, or as a class for expanded clones.

TRBJ2-7 few - TRBV7-2 TGTGCCAGCAGCTATGCCCTTGGGAGCGGAACCTTCTACGAGCAGTACTTC CASSYALGSGTFYEQYF
TRBJ2-1 many TRBD2 TRBV5-1 TGCGCCAGCAGTTTTGGGACTACCCGGGGAAATGAGCAGTTCTTC CASSFGTTRGNEQFF
TRBJ2-7 few TRBD2 TRBV7-6 TGTGCCAGCAGCTCATCTAGCGGAGACTCCTACGAGCAGTACTTC CASSSSSGDSYEQYF
TRBJ2-2 few TRBD1 TRBV6-5 TGTGCCAGCATTAGACAGGGGGACGGAACCGGGGAGCTGTTTTTT CASIRQGDGTGELFF
TRBJ2-2 - - TRBV12-3/TRBV12-4 TGTGCCAGCAGGATACAAAGGTCCGGGGAGCTGTTTTTT CASRIQRSGELFF
TRBJ2-3 - - TRBV7-9 TGTGCCAGCAGCTTTTACGGGCCCGATACGCAGTATTTT CASSFYGPDTQYF
TRBJ2-1 - - TRBV12-3/TRBV12-4 TGTGCCAGCAGTTGGTGGGAGGCAGACCTCTCCTACAATGAGCAGTTCTTC CASSWWEADLSYNEQFF
TRBJ1-4 - TRBD1 TRBV7-8 TGTGCCAGCAGCCCTGGGACAGGGGTGTTTTTT CASSPGTGVFF
TRBJ2-1 many TRBD2 TRBV5-6 TGTGCCAGCAGCCCCCTAGCGGGAGGGTACAATGAGCAGTTCTTC CASSPLAGGYNEQFF
TRBJ2-1 - TRBD2 TRBV7-9 TGTGCCAGCAGCTTAGGGATGGGACTAGTCTTGGAGCAGTTCTTC CASSLGMGLVLEQFF
TRBJ2-1 many - TRBV7-6 TGTGCCAGCTACGAGGGCGGAATGCAGTTCTTC CASYEGGMQFF
TRBJ2-7 - TRBD1 TRBV5-1 TGCGCCAGCAGCTTGGAGTTCCTTGGACAGGGCCCTCTCTACGAGCAGTACTTC CASSLEFLGQGPLYEQYF
TRBJ1-2 - TRBD1 TRBV10-2 TGCGCCAGCAGGCCTGAGATAGGACAGGCCTCTTTGGGCTACACCTTC CASRPEIGQASLGYTF
TRBJ1-4 few - TRBV27 TGTGCCAGCAGTATGCAGGATACTGAAAAACTGTTTTTT CASSMQDTEKLFF
TRBJ1-5 few TRBD1 TRBV7-9 TGTGCCAGCAGCCAGGGGGGCGGTAGCAATCAGCCCCAGCATTTT CASSQGGGSNQPQHF
TRBJ2-1 - - TRBV5-5 TGTGCCAGCAGTCCTGAGGGACGTATCTCCTACAATGAGCAGTTCTTC CASSPEGRISYNEQFF
TRBJ2-3 few TRBD2 TRBV12-5 TGTGCTAGTGGTTTCTCCCCCAGCGGGAGATTTCTGGTAACAGATACGCAGTATTTT CASGFSPSGRFLVTDTQYF
TRBJ2-1 few - TRBV4-1 TGCGCCAGCAGCCCGCATGGGGCTAGCGAGGAGTTCTTC CASSPHGASEEFF
TRBJ1-4 - - TRBV11-1 TGTGCCAGCAGCTCCCGGGACACTCCCTACGGAACTAATGAAAAACTGTTTTTT CASSSRDTPYGTNEKLFF
TRBJ2-1 many - TRBV5-1 TGCGCCAGCAGCTTGGTGTTATGGGGCAATGAGCAGTTCTTC CASSLVLWGNEQFF
TRBJ2-2 few TRBD1 TRBV5-6 TGTGCCAGCAGCTTCCCATGGACAGGGGACACCGGGGAGCTGTTTTTT CASSFPWTGDTGELFF
TRBJ2-5 - - TRBV4-1 TGCGCCAGCAGCCAAGAGGGCAGAACGGGAGAGACCCAGTACTTC CASSQEGRTGETQYF
TRBJ2-3 many - TRBV12-3/TRBV12-4 TGTGCCAGCAGCTACAGGGTTGGCGGCACAGATACGCAGTATTTT CASSYRVGGTDTQYF
TRBJ2-7 few - TRBV7-9 TGTGCCAGCAGCTCTTACCTAGGCGGTTACGAGCAGTACTTC CASSSYLGGYEQYF
TRBJ2-1 - - TRBV1 TGTACCAGCACCAAAACCACAGGACCCTACAATGAGCAGTTCTTC CTSTKTTGPYNEQFF
TRBJ1-4 - TRBD1 TRBV7-9 TGTGCCAGCAGTTGGACAGGGCTCGAAAAACTGTTTTTT CASSWTGLEKLFF
TRBJ2-1 - - TRBV29-1 TGCAGCGTTGTAGGACGGGAGCAGGGTGAGCAGTTCTTC CSVVGREQGEQFF
TRBJ2-1 - - TRBV7-6 TGTGCCAGCAGCTTAGGTGGGCGGGTAAACAATGAGCAGTTCTTC CASSLGGRVNNEQFF
TRBJ2-1 - - TRBV7-9 TGTGCCAGCAGCTTAGTCTCTGTGGAAGGCTACAATGAGCAGTTCTTC CASSLVSVEGYNEQFF
TRBJ1-1 many - TRBV7-9 TGTGCCAGCATTTCAGAGACGGGGGCCTCTGAAGCTTTCTTT CASISETGASEAFF
TRBJ1-6 few TRBD1 TRBV5-1 TGCGCCAGCAGCCCCGGGACAGGTCGTTCACCCCTCCACTTT CASSPGTGRSPLHF
TRBJ2-5 - - TRBV4-1 TGCGCCAGCAGCCAAGAGGGGGGGGGCCTCCAAGAGACCCAGTACTTC CASSQEGGGLQETQYF
TRBJ1-2 - - TRBV29-1 TGCAGCGTTGAATCGGGGGATTACTATGGCTACACCTTC CSVESGDYYGYTF
TRBJ2-5 - - TRBV10-3 TGTGCCATCAGTGAGCCCCGGGCTACCCAAGAGACCCAGTACTTC CAISEPRATQETQYF
TRBJ2-7 - - TRBV12-5 TGTGCTAGTGGTTTAAACGGGCCCTACGAGCAGTACTTC CASGLNGPYEQYF
TRBJ2-5 - TRBD2 TRBV29-1 TGCAGCGTCGACTTTTGGACTAGCGGGGAGCAAGAGACCCAGTACTTC CSVDFWTSGEQETQYF
TRBJ2-7 - - TRBV20-1 TGCAGTGCTAGAGATGTCACAGGCCCAAGCTCCTACGAGCAGTACTTC CSARDVTGPSSYEQYF